This TCR beta chain appears in the sequencing data of a study of cytomegalovirus exposure and HLA in healthy donors (dated by TCRdb to the late 2010s). Context from the whole study: According to an earlier analysis of 587 of the donors, 150 million to 200 million T cells yielded 95 million to 140 million unique TCR beta sequences and more than 250 Gb of sequence data. Roughly 300 gigabases of sequencing data and approximately 84 million unique TCR sequences were included in an early release covering about 700 HLA-typed donors. The genetic ancestry cluster associated with self-reported Caucasian donors included about four fifths of the roughly 410 genotyped donors. The study aimed to test whether signatures of past pathogen exposure could be identified by cataloging public T cell receptors. The T cell repertoires of about 700 subjects were profiled by immunosequencing and related to cytomegalovirus serostatus. Besides the first cohort of 500 to 700 subjects, a separate validation cohort made up of 120 or so different subjects was used. To predict cytomegalovirus infection status, the study brought together high-throughput TCR immunosequencing, statistical association of individual TCRs with disease status, and machine learning. A later analysis re-examined previously published TCR beta repertoires from hundreds of donors and added high-resolution HLA genotyping to investigate patterns of TCR occurrence. Rather than drawing on any new phenotypic data, the later analysis identified candidate immune exposures from TCR beta sequences and the way those sequences occurred across donors. An earlier analysis of several hundred of the donors applied high-throughput TCR beta sequencing to assess whether each TCR beta V gene segment acted as functional or pseudogenic. Donor age, sex, ethnicity and CMV serostatus were collected together with the repertoire data. A later genetic analysis used genome-wide SNP genotypes for about 60% of the roughly 700 donors, treating that subset as a discovery cohort. All discovery cohort repertoires had been generated on a single sequencing platform. HLA typing included class I and class II loci at four-digit resolution. The number of donors typed differed by locus, with about 629-630 for A, B, C, DRB1 and DQB1, roughly 520 for DQA1, approximately 580 for DPA1, and approximately 470 for DPB1. Several DR-DQ haplotypes were treated as single units for association and clustering because of strong linkage in the cohort. Across about 370 genotyped donors of the cohort, an average of about 240,000 unique TCR beta nucleotide sequences per donor were sequenced, and 15% to 20% of those sequences were non-productive. Overall study results and their limits: A later genetic analysis reported fewer N-insertions in productive TCRs among donors in an Asian-associated ancestry cluster than the roughly 620-donor mean. In a later analysis, HLA-associated TCR beta chains showed more clonal expansion and lower generation probabilities than non-associated chains that were equally common. A later analysis reported that several top co-occurrence clusters appeared linked to parvovirus B19, influenza, CMV and Epstein-Barr virus. An association between a missense DCLRE1C variant and V-gene and J-gene trimming of TCR beta chains was found in a later genetic analysis and replicated in an independent cohort. Three of the identified cytomegalovirus-associated TCR beta chains were confirmed in vitro to be specific for cytomegalovirus antigens. An earlier analysis of around 500 of the donors showed that most TCR beta V segments appeared in productive rearrangements either about 87% or about 30% of the time, which broadly matched IMGT annotations. In this cohort, only TCR beta chains were sequenced, and detectable features were limited by the absence of alpha or paired-chain data. At a false discovery rate of 0.05, a later analysis linked fewer than 20,000 TCR beta sequences to specific HLA alleles. Some IMGT-functional V segments, including TRBV6-2 and TRBV6-3, could not be distinguished by the 87-base-pair reads and were therefore excluded. Most TCR sequences were seen in very few donors, while some public TCRs were found in many individuals. A total of 150 to 200 TCR beta chains were listed by the study as associated with cytomegalovirus. Roughly uniform sequencing depth across donors was assumed in presence/absence analyses, although this assumption may not hold. HLA typing was unavailable for some donors at each locus, so association tests used only the typed subset. Correlated functional status among segregating V segments might be attributable to linkage disequilibrium, but an unknown experimental factor could not be ruled out. For the cohort, immune exposure information was limited to CMV serostatus. When HLA alleles, especially DR and DQ, strongly co-occurred, TCR associations were difficult to assign to individual alleles. It was suggested by the authors that the approach could potentially be generalized to other disease states and immunological phenotypes. A further reported finding was that TCR beta sequences accurately predicted the HLA-A and HLA-B alleles for most subjects in the first cohort. In a later analysis, most CMV-associated TCR beta chains were found to appear HLA-restricted, with HLA associations seemingly driven largely by CMV exposure. Some 15 rarely observed V segments, including chromosome 9 orphons, were excluded from the earlier analysis of about 600 of the donors because counts were too low. A group of highly shared sequence variants was considered likely to be a technical artifact of the sequencing pipeline. The classifier was reported to diagnose cytomegalovirus status with high specificity and sensitivity in both the original cohort and the validation cohort. A later analysis found that TCR association rates varied across HLA loci, with DRB1 alleles showing the most associated TCRs and HLA-C alleles the fewest.

Libraries were constructed by the immunoSEQ multiplex PCR assay. For the multiplex PCR, a mixture combining 60 forward primers for TCR Vbeta segments and 13 reverse primers for TCR Jbeta segments was used. The CDR3 region of rearranged TCR beta genes was amplified from genomic DNA with a multiplex PCR assay. On the Illumina HiSeq System, the amplified TCR beta libraries were sequenced as 87-base-pair reads. The paper's processing steps were these. Across the 500 to 700 repertoires, a later analysis counted some 80 million unique TCR beta chains, approximately 12 million of which were shared by at least two donors. Raw reads were error-corrected and collapsed into unique sequences by a nearest-neighbor algorithm in which closely related sequences were merged to remove PCR and sequencing errors. To assign V, D and J gene segments, CDR3 sequences were aligned to IMGT reference sequences. For a sequence to be retained, a match of at least six nucleotides to both a V gene segment and a J gene segment was required. Rearrangements were called productive when the CDR3 lacked stop codons and stayed in frame with V and J; all others were non-productive. Following IMGT convention, CDR3 was defined as the stretch from the second conserved V-encoded cysteine to the conserved J-encoded phenylalanine. Sequences without an unambiguous match to a single V gene segment were excluded from the earlier analysis of approximately 600 of the donors. An earlier analysis of about 590 of the donors classified V segments as functional when productive rearrangements were above 56.7% and as segregating when the standard deviation between donors was above 5%. A statistical classification framework was developed to diagnose cytomegalovirus status using the catalog of TCR beta chain sequences. In a later analysis, V and J genes were assigned by comparing TCR nucleotide sequences against IMGT/GENE-DB human TR gene sequences. In a later analysis, CDR3 sequences and most-parsimonious VDJ recombination scenarios were assigned using the TCRdist pipeline. In a later analysis, each TCR beta chain was defined by its CDR3 amino acid sequence together with its V-gene family, and reads without a unique V-gene family were excluded. A later analysis removed several hundred highly shared, low-generation-probability nucleotide sequences to deal with suspected cross-contamination and a sequencing artifact. For each public chain, a later analysis derived a clonal expansion index from normalized ranks of inferred template counts within each repertoire. In a later analysis, generation probabilities were computed with a VDJ recombination model fitted to out-of-frame rearrangements, and the resulting probabilities were checked against IGoR. Hypergeometric tests were used in a later analysis to score TCR-TCR, TCR-HLA and TCR-CMV co-occurrence, with a repertoire-size bias correction applied to the TCR pairs. To estimate false discovery rates, a later analysis permuted the HLA or CMV assignments 20 times. In a later analysis, co-occurring TCRs were grouped with DBSCAN, and TCRdist sequence similarity was added when clustering was performed within HLA-allele-positive subsets. Repertoires with fewer than 30,000 or more than 120,000 public chains, plus five repertoires with anomalous nucleotide sharing, were excluded from co-occurrence clustering. TCRdb obtained this table from immuneACCESS and retained in-frame rearrangements with V and J assigned. These tables miss some clones; where compared with another copy, unresolved V genes account for less than half of the shortfall, and the remainder is unexplained. Clonal size and the V and J genes are those of that table, whereas D and trimming came from the DNA. The sample profile shows about 130,000 clones; about 9.2% of them were found once. The leading ten clones occupy roughly 6.4% of the sample.

This clone was seen a few times. This receptor's antigen is unknown. No base-level quality is on record; no much larger clone is a single base apart. The cohort comprised under 700 healthy bone marrow donors. Cohort members were all nominally healthy when sampled, although unrecorded immune exposures were likely present. The donor tested CMV seropositive and was one of the 289 seropositive cohort members. Each donor provided a peripheral blood sample, and peripheral blood mononuclear cells were used for TCR beta sequencing. The Qiagen DNeasy Blood Extraction Kit was used to extract genomic DNA from the blood cell samples. Based on the germline V gene, the CDR1 and CDR2 sequences are SGHRS and YFSETQ. Unmatched junction bases come to 8, with V trimmed by 4 bases and J by 9 bases. The CDR3 spans 15 residues, from the cysteine through the phenylalanine. The read is trimmed to its CDR3 DNA, 45 bases read in frame from base 1.

Sequences were obtained from PBMCs. The receptor was derived from a woman aged 40 to 55 in good health and CMV-seropositive. The rearranged segments are TRBV5-1 and TRBJ1-6; 9 junctional bases match TRBD1. The CDR3 sequence is CASSPPGTGSSPLHF. The bases are TGCGCCAGCAGCCCTCCCGGGACAGGGAGTTCACCCCTCCACTTT.